The 23 T cell receptor beta chains below were found in one sample sequenced in a study of beta chain features in type 1 diabetes (dated by TCRdb to about 2018). The library was produced with the immunoSEQ multiplex PCR assay. The entire amount of isolated RNA was reverse transcribed using the High Capacity cDNA Reverse Transcription Kit, so the sequenced TCRB transcripts were expressed ones. As stored in TCRdb, this immuneACCESS dataset retains in-frame rearrangements with V and J assigned. A fraction of the clones does not appear; measured against another copy, unresolved V genes explain less than half of the discrepancy, and the remainder lacks a known reason. The sample table contains approximately 300,000 clones; only one count was recorded for approximately 9.9% of them. Clones ranked in the top ten supply approximately 0.016% of the sample. Input material: naive CD4+ T cells from blood. The cell subset or site label on this specimen signifies: true naive CD4+ T cells. These receptors came from a woman aged 30 to 39 in good health.

A few counts support this clone. This chain uses TRBV20-1 with TRBJ2-3; no clear D. Germline V gives CDR1 DFQATT, CDR2 SNEGSKA (reference sequence). This CDR3 region has 11 residues. Trimming removed 3 bases from V and 10 bases from J, with 11 bases in between. The CDR3 protein is CSASLVNAQYF. The CDR3, as DNA: TGCAGTGCTAGCCTAGTGAACGCGCAGTATTTT.

The gene calls are TRBV6-1 and TRBJ2-3, with 7 nucleotides matching TRBD1. Germline V gives CDR1 MNHNS, CDR2 SASEGT. Trimming took 7 bases from V and 3 from J; bases not matched to a gene: 4. The CDR3 loop spans 13 amino acids. CDR3 nucleotide sequence: TGTGCCAGCAAACAGGGGTGGACAGATACGCAGTATTTT. It is translated as CASKQGWTDTQYF.

The chain is built from TRBV5-6 and TRBJ2-3, with TRBD2 matching 10 bases. Trimming at V came to 0 bases and at J to 2 bases, leaving 3 bases not matched to a gene. There are 16 residues in the CDR3. Germline CDR1 is SGHDT and CDR2 is YYEEEE. CDR3 bases: TGTGCCAGCAGCTTGGCACTAGCGGGAAACACAGATACGCAGTATTTT. This encodes CASSLALAGNTDTQYF.

The genes are TRBV6-5 and TRBJ2-2; no clear D. The CDR3 extends over 14 amino acids. The V gene lost 8 bases and the J gene lost 0 bases, with 10 bases spanning the gap. Germline lookup yields CDR1 MNHEY and CDR2 SVGAGI. The CDR3 region has the DNA TGTGCCAGCTCACTCTCCCCGAACACCGGGGAGCTGTTTTTT. Its translation: CASSLSPNTGELFF.

This chain uses TRBV18 with TRBJ2-3; D unclear. The CDR3 spans 15 residues. CDR1 and CDR2 (germline): KGHSH, LQKENI. V gave up 0 bases and J gave up 0 bases, with 7 bases separating them. The CDR3 here is CASSPPSQSTDTQYF. The CDR3 DNA reads as TGTGCCAGCTCACCACCGTCACAGAGCACAGATACGCAGTATTTT.

This chain connects TRBV5-1 to TRBJ2-1, with D possibly matching TRBD1 (6 bases). V gave up 2 bases and J gave up 4 bases, with 16 bases separating them. From germline, CDR1 is SGHRS and CDR2 YFSETQ. CDR3 size: 16 residues. As DNA, the CDR3 is TGCGCCAGCAGCTTAACCCGGACAGTTACTTACAATGAGCAGTTCTTC. It encodes CASSLTRTVTYNEQFF.

There are a few counts of this clone. The gene calls are TRBV7-2 and TRBJ2-1, with 11 bases fitting TRBD2. The germline gives CDR1 SGHTA, CDR2 FQGNSA. The CDR3 spans 17 residues. After removal of 5 bases from V and 8 bases from J, the junction contained 14 bases not matched to a gene. CDR3 region: CASSPGTSGKTLHEQFF. The CDR3 nucleotides read TGTGCCAGCAGCCCTGGGACTAGCGGCAAAACCCTCCATGAGCAGTTCTTC.

This clone was observed a handful of times. The chain recombines TRBV5-1 with TRBJ2-7; 8 bases agree with TRBD1. Germline-derived CDR1 and CDR2 are SGHRS and YFSETQ. With V trimmed by 4 bases and J by 2 bases, 5 bases remained unmatched. CDR3 length: 14 residues. In DNA, the CDR3 is TGCGCCAGCAGCGCGACAGGGGTGGCCTACGAGCAGTACTTC. This gives the protein CASSATGVAYEQYF.

The gene calls are TRBV28 and TRBJ2-3, with 10 bases identical to TRBD1. The J segment lost 4 bases and the V segment lost 6 bases, leaving 7 bases of the junction unmatched. CDR3 length equals 15 residues. Germline loops: CDR1 MDHEN, CDR2 SYDVKM. This chain's CDR3 is CASRIRTGGADTQYF. CDR3 in DNA: TGTGCCAGCAGAATCCGGACAGGGGGGGCAGATACGCAGTATTTT.

This clone has a handful of counts. This chain uses TRBV30 with TRBJ1-2, with a possible D match to TRBD1 (5 bases). This CDR3 spans 13 amino acids. The V gene's germline CDR1 is GTSNPN and CDR2 SVGIG (reference sequence). Between the trimmed V and J ends, which lost 5 bases and 0 bases, there was a span of 10 bases. In nucleotides, the CDR3 is TGTGCCTGGGCTCCGGGGGCTAACTATGGCTACACCTTC. It specifies CAWAPGANYGYTF.

This clone was counted a few times. The chain joins TRBV18 to TRBJ2-1, with 10 positions matching TRBD2. Trimming cost V 5 bases and J 1 base; bases outside gene matches: 5. The germline V gene encodes CDR1 KGHSH and CDR2 LQKENI. The CDR3 spans 16 residues. CDR3 bases: TGTGCCAGCTCAGGGGGACTAGCGTTTTCCTACAATGAGCAGTTCTTC. It codes for CASSGGLAFSYNEQFF.

This clone was seen a few times. CDR3 nucleotide sequence: TGCGCCAGCAGCTTGCCCGGGGGAGCCACAGATACGCAGTATTTT. Encoded protein: CASSLPGGATDTQYF. The chain employs TRBV5-1 and TRBJ2-3, with D possibly being TRBD2 (6 bases). This CDR3 contains 15 residues. V lost 1 base and J lost 2, with 11 bases in between. CDR1 is SGHRS, CDR2 YFSETQ, per germline. Full variable domain (remainder filled in from reference TRBV5-1 and TRBJ2-3): KAGVTQTPRYLIKTRGQQVTLSCSPISGHRSVSWYQQTPGQGLQFLFEYFSETQRNKGNFPGRFSGRQFSNSRSEMNVSTLELGDSALYLCASSLPGGATDTQYFGPGTRLTVL.

A few counts support this clone. The chain links TRBV9 to TRBJ1-5, with D possibly being TRBD1 (6 bases). Germline loops: CDR1 SGDLS, CDR2 YYNGEE. Trimming shortened V by 0 bases and J by 7 bases, and 14 bases separated the two germline ends. The CDR3 is made up of 15 amino acids. The CDR3 region is CASSVAGSRGQPQHF. The DNA for the CDR3 is TGTGCCAGCAGCGTAGCCGGGTCCAGGGGACAGCCCCAGCATTTT.

The table lists this clone with a few counts. The genes are TRBV7-9 and TRBJ2-2; 9 positions agree with TRBD2. Trimming removed 4 bases from V and 4 bases from J; junction bases left unmatched: 4. Germline CDR1 and CDR2: SEHNR and FQNEAQ (reference sequence). This CDR3 has 15 amino acids. CDR3 DNA sequence: TGTGCCAGCAGCTCCACTAGCGGGCTCACCGGGGAGCTGTTTTTT. Amino acid sequence: CASSSTSGLTGELFF.

The chain links TRBV4-2 to TRBJ2-7; D is ambiguous. CDR1 is LGHNA and CDR2 is YNFKEQ in the germline V gene. The ends were cut back, 4 bases at V and 2 bases at J, with 18 bases in the middle. The CDR3 contains 16 residues. The DNA for the CDR3 is TGTGCCAGCAGCCCGAGCGCCGGCTACGCGACCTACGAGCAGTACTTC. Its translation: CASSPSAGYATYEQYF.

The genes are TRBV4-2 and TRBJ2-7, with D perhaps matching TRBD2 (5 bases). The V end was cut by 0 bases, the J end by 7 bases, with 13 bases between. The CDR3 is 14 amino acids. The germline V gene encodes CDR1 LGHNA and CDR2 YNFKEQ. The CDR3 sequence: CASSQDPLSGEQYF. CDR3 coding DNA: TGTGCCAGCAGCCAAGACCCACTCTCGGGAGAGCAGTACTTC.

In this sample, this clone turned up a few times. The V gene is TRBV4-3, the J gene TRBJ2-1; 10 bases line up with TRBD2. This CDR3 contains 14 residues. J was trimmed by 5 bases and V by 5 bases; bases with no gene match: 3. Germline V CDR1 and CDR2: LGHNA, YSLEER. DNA for the CDR3: TGCGCCAGCAGCTCACTAGCGGGACACAATGAGCAGTTCTTC. It is translated as CASSSLAGHNEQFF.

This chain joins TRBV4-3 and TRBJ1-4; D uncertain. There are 13 residues in the CDR3. V was trimmed by 8 bases and J by 6 bases, leaving 13 bases between them. From germline, CDR1 is LGHNA and CDR2 YSLEER. DNA for the CDR3: TGCGCCAGCGCTAGGTCCCGGGATGAAAAACTGTTTTTT. Protein: CASARSRDEKLFF.

The rearrangement links TRBV7-3 to TRBJ2-1, with 8 bases lining up with TRBD2. In germline, CDR1 is SGHTA, CDR2 FQGTGA. V gave up 4 bases and J gave up 5 bases; unmatched junction bases: 10. CDR3 size: 16 residues. The CDR3 protein is CASSSTATSGNNEQFF. The CDR3 nucleotides read TGTGCCAGCAGCTCCACGGCCACTAGCGGAAACAATGAGCAGTTCTTC.

The chain couples TRBV7-6 to TRBJ1-1, with no clear D. CDR1 is SGHVS, CDR2 FNYEAQ, per germline. The V end lost 1 base, the J end lost 1 base, and 7 bases lay between the germline ends. This CDR3 has 14 residues. The DNA of the CDR3 is TGTGCCAGCAGCTTAGACGGCGGGAACACTGAAGCTTTCTTT. Protein product: CASSLDGGNTEAFF.

This rearrangement joins TRBV5-4 to TRBJ2-3; tentative D call: TRBD2 (6 bases). V lost 4 bases and J 1 base, leaving 19 bases between the germline ends. CDR3 length: 17 amino acids. Germline CDR1 reads SGHNT; CDR2 reads YYREEE (reference sequence). CDR3 in amino acids: CASSRPGTASGTDTQYF. In nucleotides, the CDR3 is TGTGCCAGCAGCCGGCCGGGGACTGCGTCTGGCACAGATACGCAGTATTTT.

This clone was detected only a few times. The chain is built from TRBV18 and TRBJ1-5; no firm D call. Germline V gene data show CDR1 as KGHSH and CDR2 as LQKENI. This CDR3 is built from 16 residues. Trimming pared 3 bases from V and 2 bases from J, leaving 14 bases between. This chain's CDR3 is CASSPGVGTGNQPQHF. The CDR3 DNA reads TGTGCCAGCTCACCCGGGGTGGGCACGGGCAATCAGCCCCAGCATTTT.

The chain combines TRBV28 with TRBJ1-5; TRBD1 aligns across 7 bases. V lost 6 bases, J lost 3 bases, and 5 bases stayed unmatched. The length of the CDR3 is 14 residues. CDR1 and CDR2 (germline): MDHEN, SYDVKM. The CDR3 loop reads CASRAGQPNQPQHF. The DNA of the CDR3 is TGTGCCAGCAGGGCGGGACAGCCCAATCAGCCCCAGCATTTT.